Following are 31 T cell receptor beta chains from one sample sequenced in a study of T cells in Graves' hyperthyroidism and ophthalmopathy. There were TCR beta CDR3 regions amplified from RNA transcripts. In the first-round RT-PCR of the TCR CDR3, the HTBI primer set was used. TCRdb called the multiplex PCR reads again in MiXCR, with one record for every CDR3 protein. The sample carries under 450,000 distinct CDR3 sequences, 15% to 19% recorded once. Sample: blood. The receptor source for this set is a young woman with Graves' hyperthyroidism.

This clonotype was counted at least ten times. This chain uses TRBV6-1 with TRBJ1-3; D is undetermined. V dropped 6 bases and J dropped 0 bases, with 9 bases sitting between them. There are 14 residues in the CDR3. From germline, CDR1 is MNHNS and CDR2 SASEGT. CDR3 protein: CASSYLSSGNTIYF. The CDR3, as DNA: TGTGCCAGCAGCTACCTTAGCTCTGGAAACACCATATATTTT.

There are many counts of this clonotype. This chain connects TRBV7-2 to TRBJ2-1; D is perhaps TRBD2 (6 bases). The V end lost 0 bases, the J end lost 6 bases, and 12 bases lay between the germline ends. This CDR3 has 15 amino acids. The germline V gene has CDR1 SGHTA and CDR2 FQGNSA. The CDR3 loop reads CASSLAWGSGNEQFF. The DNA of the CDR3 is TGTGCCAGCAGCTTAGCGTGGGGTAGCGGCAATGAGCAGTTCTTC.

This clonotype was recorded once. A much larger clone lies a single base off, so this may be a read error. The V gene is TRBV20-1, the J gene TRBJ1-4; 7 bases are a match to TRBD1. Per germline, CDR1 DFQATT and CDR2 SNEGSKA (reference sequence). The CDR3 sequence is 11 residues long. The CDR3 sequence is CGGQLNEKLLF. Written as DNA, the CDR3 is TGCGGGGGACAGCTTAATGAAAAACTGCTTTTT.

The table lists this clonotype with many counts. The CDR3: CASSSGTQEKLFF. The CDR3 DNA reads as TGCGCCAGCAGCTCCGGGACGCAAGAAAAACTGTTTTTT. This chain joins TRBV5-1 and TRBJ1-4; the D gene is possibly TRBD1 (5 bases). V lost 3 bases and J lost 8, with 11 bases in between. Germline V gene lookup returns CDR1 SGHRS and CDR2 YFSETQ. This CDR3 has 13 residues.

This clonotype was counted at least ten times. V usage is TRBV14 and J usage is TRBJ2-1; D gene uncertain. This CDR3 comprises 16 residues. V lost 5 bases and J 2 bases, leaving 16 bases between the germline ends. Germline CDR1 SGHDN, CDR2 FVKESK. Here the CDR3 reads CASSSKTGWAYNEQFF. DNA for the CDR3: TGTGCCAGCAGCTCTAAAACCGGTTGGGCCTACAATGAGCAGTTCTTC.

The V and J genes are TRBV29-1 and TRBJ2-2; TRBD2 is a possible D gene (6 bases). V lost 3 bases and J lost 3, with 11 bases in between. The CDR3 is 14 amino acids. The germline gives CDR1 SQVTM, CDR2 ANQGSEA. For the CDR3, the DNA is TGCAGCGTTGAGGGCGGAGGGGACACCGGGGAGCTGTTTTTT. It specifies CSVEGGGDTGELFF.

As concerns this clonotype: Just one base apart from a much larger clone, this may be a read error. Because it lacks the conserved phenylalanine or tryptophan at the end, this CDR3 is likely a read error. The V and J genes are TRBV29-1 and TRBJ1-2; 8 nucleotides align to TRBD1. The germline V gene encodes CDR1 SQVTM and CDR2 ANQGSEA. With V trimmed by 7 bases and J by 8 bases, 6 bases remained unmatched. CDR3 length equals 11 residues. The CDR3, as DNA: TGCAGCGCTCGACAGGGGACGGGCTACACCCTC. Translating it yields CSARQGTGYTL.

This clonotype was seen many times. The V and J genes are TRBV5-1 and TRBJ2-2, with 14 bases identical to TRBD2. Germline assignment: CDR1 SGHRS and CDR2 YFSETQ. The CDR3 is 17 residues long. J lost 6 bases, V lost 4 bases, and 8 bases had no gene match. As DNA, the CDR3 is TGCGCCAGCAGCCCTCCGGGACTAGCGGGAGTGGCCGGGGAGCTGTTTTTT. Translation: CASSPPGLAGVAGELFF. The whole variable domain, filled in from reference TRBV5-1 and TRBJ2-2, reads KAGVTQTPRYLIKTRGQQVTLSCSPISGHRSVSWYQQTPGQGLQFLFEYFSETQRNKGNFPGRFSGRQFSNSRSEMNVSTLELGDSALYLCASSPPGLAGVAGELFFGEGSRLTVL.

J is TRBJ1-2 and V is TRBV5-6; D is uncertain. CDR3 length: 16 residues. Germline CDR1 SGHDT, CDR2 YYEEEE. The V end lost 3 bases, the J end lost 3 bases, and 18 bases lay between the germline ends. The CDR3 protein is CASSSRFLGSDYGYTF. The CDR3 region has the DNA TGTGCCAGCAGCTCCCGATTCTTAGGCAGTGACTATGGCTACACCTTC. The full variable domain, its missing parts supplied by reference TRBV5-6 and TRBJ1-2, is DAGVTQSPTHLIKTRGQQVTLRCSPKSGHDTVSWYQQALGQGPQFIFQYYEEEERQRGNFPDRFSGHQFPNYSSELNVNALLLGDSALYLCASSSRFLGSDYGYTFGSGTRLTVV.

This clonotype occurred many times. The chain is built from TRBV9 and TRBJ1-4; a weak D match, TRBD1 (6 bases). Trimming took 0 bases from V and 7 from J, leaving 13 bases between them. Germline V CDR1 and CDR2: SGDLS, YYNGEE. This CDR3 is built from 15 residues. This CDR3 reads CASSVARGQGEKLFF. The CDR3 coding sequence is TGTGCCAGCAGCGTAGCACGGGGACAAGGTGAAAAACTGTTTTTT.

At least ten counts were recorded for this clonotype. This chain joins TRBV2 and TRBJ2-1; D is undetermined. V was pared by 2 bases and J by 10 bases, with 9 bases between. Per germline, CDR1 SNHLY and CDR2 FYNNEI. This CDR3 spans 12 amino acids. The CDR3 sequence is CASSENSREQFF. DNA of the CDR3: TGTGCCAGCAGTGAAAATAGCCGGGAGCAGTTCTTC.

This clonotype was recorded many times. The chain couples TRBV20-1 to TRBJ2-7; no firm D call. The CDR3 runs to 14 residues. V dropped 2 bases and J dropped 4 bases, with 15 bases sitting between them. Germline values: CDR1 DFQATT, CDR2 SNEGSKA (reference sequence). The CDR3 DNA reads TGCAGTGCTAGATTCCAGAAATCTTCTTACGAGCAGTACTTC. Encoded protein: CSARFQKSSYEQYF.

The genes are TRBV30 and TRBJ2-1, with 11 bases that match TRBD1. V was pared by 5 bases and J by 8 bases, with 5 bases of the junction left unmatched. Germline CDR1 GTSNPN, CDR2 SVGIG (reference sequence). This CDR3 has 13 residues. The CDR3 DNA reads as TGTGCCTGGGGGACAGGGGGTGGGGATGAGCAGTTCTTC. Translated, it gives CAWGTGGGDEQFF. The variable domain in full, with the rest retrieved from reference TRBV30 and TRBJ2-1, is SQTIHQWPATLVQPVGSPLSLECTVEGTSNPNLYWYRQAAGRGLQLLFYSVGIGQISSEVPQNLSASRPQDRQFILSSKKLLLSDSGFYLCAWGTGGGDEQFFGPGTRLTVL.

This clonotype appeared many times. The chain is built from TRBV7-9 and TRBJ2-1; 8 nucleotides match TRBD2. V was clipped by 2 bases and J by 2 bases; unmatched bases: 5. The CDR3 totals 16 residues. The germline V gene encodes CDR1 SEHNR and CDR2 FQNEAQ (reference sequence). In DNA, the CDR3 is TGTGCCAGCAGCTTAACGGGGGGGGGAGCCTACAATGAGCAGTTCTTC. It codes for CASSLTGGGAYNEQFF.

CDR3 nucleotide sequence: TGTGCCAGCAGCCTGTGGGGGGAAGCCCTCCACTTT. Translating it yields CASSLWGEALHF. This rearrangement joins TRBV12-3 or TRBV12-4 to TRBJ1-6; D may be TRBD1 (5 bases). This CDR3 comprises 12 residues. V lost 6 bases and J 14 bases, leaving 14 bases between the germline ends.

This clonotype was observed at least ten times. The chain recombines TRBV6-1 with TRBJ1-2; TRBD1 matches at 9 bases. CDR3 length: 16 amino acids. The V gene end was trimmed by 5 bases and the J gene end by 3 bases; junction bases not matched to a gene: 10. Germline values: CDR1 MNHNS, CDR2 SASEGT. The CDR3 DNA reads as TGTGCCAGCAGTCCGGTTTCCGGGACAGGGTACTATGGCTACACCTTC. It translates to CASSPVSGTGYYGYTF.

CDR3 sequence (DNA): TGTGCCAGCAGAGGGGACAGGCGGAGGAGCTCCTATAATTCACCCCTCCACTTT. Its translation is CASRGDRRRSSYNSPLHF. The chain carries TRBV2 and TRBJ1-6; 8 bases map to TRBD1. Germline assignment: CDR1 SNHLY and CDR2 FYNNEI. The CDR3 length is 18 residues. The V and J ends lost 6 bases and 0 bases, in that order; junction bases with no gene match: 10.

This clonotype appeared many times. The chain carries TRBV27 and TRBJ2-2, with no clear D. In germline, CDR1 is MNHEY, CDR2 SMNVEV (reference sequence). CDR3 length: 13 residues. V lost 3 bases to trimming and J lost 9 bases, with 11 bases between them. This chain's CDR3 is CASSFGIMRELFF. The CDR3 DNA sequence: TGTGCCAGCAGTTTCGGAATTATGAGGGAGCTGTTTTTT.

This clonotype was counted ten times or more. V is TRBV20-1 and J is TRBJ2-5; D is possibly TRBD1 or TRBD2 (5 bases each). The CDR3 length is 15 residues. Between the trimmed V and J ends, which lost 6 bases and 6 bases, there was a span of 23 bases. Germline CDR1 reads DFQATT; CDR2 reads SNEGSKA (reference sequence). The CDR3 DNA reads as TGCAGTGCCAAACTCACCGGGACCCACCGGCAGACCCAGTACTTC. Its protein product is CSAKLTGTHRQTQYF.

This chain uses TRBV5-1 with TRBJ2-7; 8 bases align to TRBD2. This CDR3 region has 16 residues. The germline V gene has CDR1 SGHRS and CDR2 YFSETQ. J gave up 0 bases and V 4 bases, and 9 bases lay outside the gene matches. The CDR3: CASSRSGGGSSYEQYF. CDR3 coding DNA: TGCGCCAGCAGCCGAAGCGGGGGCGGGAGCTCCTACGAGCAGTACTTC.

This clonotype was found many times. This chain joins TRBV6-2 or TRBV6-3 and TRBJ2-7; 9 bases are shared with TRBD1. The CDR3 totals 15 residues. V lost 8 bases, J lost 1 base, and 9 bases stayed unmatched. Germline CDR1 and CDR2: MNHEY and SVGEGT. CDR3 region: CASGPGQGPSYEQYF. In DNA, the CDR3 is TGTGCCAGCGGACCGGGACAGGGCCCTTCCTACGAGCAGTACTTC.

The chain couples TRBV27 to TRBJ2-3, with 8 bases identical to TRBD2. This CDR3 spans 17 amino acids. From germline, CDR1 is MNHEY and CDR2 SMNVEV (reference sequence). Trimming removed 2 bases from V and 0 bases from J; junction bases left unmatched: 7. The CDR3 protein is CASSLRRLAPSTDTQYF. The CDR3 bases are TGTGCCAGCAGTTTACGGCGACTAGCGCCCAGCACAGATACGCAGTATTTT.

The V gene is TRBV5-8, the J gene TRBJ1-4; D unresolved. CDR1 SGHTS and CDR2 YDEGEE come from the germline V gene. With 0 bases removed from V and 2 bases from J, the gap between germline ends came to 11 bases. This CDR3 has 16 amino acids. The CDR3 nucleotides read TGTGCCAGCAGCTTGGGTACTGACCGCACTAATGAAAAACTGTTTTTT. Translated: CASSLGTDRTNEKLFF.

This clonotype has ten or more counts. V and J are TRBV7-3 and TRBJ1-1; no clear D. The germline V gene encodes CDR1 SGHTA and CDR2 FQGTGA. Trimming pared 5 bases from V and 3 bases from J, leaving 10 bases between. The CDR3 length is 13 residues. The DNA of the CDR3 is TGTGCCAGCAGCGTTCACAGAGACACTGAAGCTTTCTTT. Translated: CASSVHRDTEAFF.

This clonotype was counted ten times or more. This chain connects TRBV6-1 to TRBJ2-6, with a possible D match to TRBD2 (7 bases). The germline gives CDR1 MNHNS, CDR2 SASEGT. There are 18 residues in the CDR3. Trimming took off 5 bases at V and 2 bases at J, with 19 bases between the two ends. The CDR3 here is CASSYQGREFTGANVLTF. In DNA, the CDR3 is TGTGCCAGCAGTTATCAGGGGAGGGAATTTACTGGGGCCAACGTCCTGACTTTC.

This clonotype was picked up many times. The chain has TRBV7-8 and TRBJ2-7; no clear D gene. Germline CDR1 SGHVS, CDR2 FQNEAQ. This CDR3 is 14 amino acids long. V lost 6 bases to trimming and J lost 0 bases, with 12 bases between them. In nucleotides, the CDR3 is TGTGCCAGCAGAAGAGGCTCAGGCTCCTACGAGCAGTACTTC. The encoded protein is CASRRGSGSYEQYF.

This clonotype was recorded many times. The rearrangement links TRBV7-8 to TRBJ2-7; 7 nucleotides agree with TRBD2. Per the germline V gene, CDR1 is SGHVS and CDR2 is FQNEAQ. V shed 8 bases and J 6 bases; nucleotides not matched to a gene: 16. The CDR3 runs 15 residues. CDR3 DNA: TGTGCCAGCGCTAAGCGATCGGGGGGTTGGCGCGAGCAGTACTTC. It specifies CASAKRSGGWREQYF.

The chain has TRBV5-4 and TRBJ2-2, with TRBD2 identical over 9 bases. The germline CDR1 and CDR2 sequences are SGHNT and YYREEE (reference sequence). The CDR3 has 15 amino acids. The junction had 3 bases not matched to a gene; V was cut back by 2 bases and J by 4 bases. The DNA for the CDR3 is TGTGCCAGCAGCTTAGCGGGAGGTATCACCGGGGAGCTGTTTTTT. It is translated as CASSLAGGITGELFF.

This clonotype was detected ten times or more. The CDR3 region is CASRIGQGPYEQYF. DNA of the CDR3: TGTGCCAGCAGAATCGGACAGGGACCTTACGAGCAGTACTTC. The chain carries TRBV6-1 and TRBJ2-7; 8 bases are shared with TRBD1. Germline CDR1 and CDR2: MNHNS and SASEGT. There are 14 residues in the CDR3. With V trimmed by 6 bases and J by 4 bases, 8 bases remained unmatched.

This clonotype occurred many times. The rearrangement uses TRBV28 and TRBJ2-7; 8 bases line up with TRBD1. Per the germline V gene, CDR1 is MDHEN and CDR2 is SYDVKM. The junction had 10 bases not matched to a gene; V was cut back by 5 bases and J by 7 bases. The CDR3 runs 14 residues. CDR3 coding DNA: TGTGCCAGCAGTCACACGACAGGGGTGGGAGAGCAGTACTTC. It translates to CASSHTTGVGEQYF.

On this clonotype itself: A much larger clone is a single base away; this may be a read error. V and J are TRBV27 and TRBJ1-2; the D gene is possibly TRBD1 (5 bases). CDR3 length: 12 amino acids. CDR1 MNHEY and CDR2 SMNVEV come from the germline V gene (reference sequence). V shed 5 bases and J shed 4 bases, with 8 bases lying between them. The DNA of the CDR3 is TGTGCCAGCAGTAAAACAGGCTATGGCTACACCTTC. Its protein is CASSKTGYGYTF.